A single sample is the source of the 8 T cell receptor beta chains below, sequenced in a study of T cells after yellow fever vaccination. A single record per CDR3 protein comes from TCRdb applying MiXCR to the 5' RACE reads. The data contain roughly 56,000 distinct CDR3 sequences, around 6.1% of them seen just once; the ten biggest clones take up roughly 28%. Here the sequenced sample was PBMCs, either bulk or a sorted T-cell subset (CD4+, CD8+, memory, or dextramer-sorted; not recorded which), taken on the day of the yellow fever booster vaccination. Receptors were obtained from a man in his late teens or twenties who received the YFV17D yellow fever vaccine.

The chain has TRBV6-5 and TRBJ2-1; TRBD2 matches at 10 bases. V was pared by 6 bases and J by 1 base, with 6 bases of the junction left unmatched. This CDR3 is 16 amino acids long. Germline V gene lookup returns CDR1 MNHEY and CDR2 SVGAGI. The CDR3 region is CASSPVAGGSYNEQFF. The CDR3 DNA reads as TGTGCCAGCAGCCCTGTAGCGGGGGGATCCTACAATGAGCAGTTCTTC.

This clonotype was seen ten or more times. The chain links TRBV7-8 to TRBJ1-6; unclear D gene. V gave up 2 bases and J gave up 10 bases, with 6 bases separating them. CDR3 length: 12 amino acids. Germline CDR1 SGHVS, CDR2 FQNEAQ. The CDR3 loop reads CASSLMGSPLHF. In DNA form, the CDR3 reads TGTGCCAGCAGCTTAATGGGATCACCCCTCCACTTT.

This clonotype appeared a few times. CDR3 nucleotides: TGTGCCAGCAGCCCCATAGCGGGGGGGCCGACCGGGGAGCTGTTTTTT. This encodes CASSPIAGGPTGELFF. This chain joins TRBV3-1 and TRBJ2-2, with 11 bases that match TRBD2. V shed 4 bases and J 5 bases; nucleotides not matched to a gene: 6. Germline CDR1 reads LGHDT; CDR2 reads YNNKEL (reference sequence). The CDR3 is 16 amino acids.

This clonotype was seen many times. This chain joins TRBV2 and TRBJ2-3; 7 nucleotides align to TRBD1. Looked up from germline, CDR1 is SNHLY and CDR2 is FYNNEI. Unmatched junction bases numbered 4, after V lost 4 bases and J lost 3 bases. The CDR3 has 14 residues. This CDR3 is CASSAGTVTDTQYF. The CDR3 coding sequence is TGTGCCAGCAGTGCCGGGACAGTTACAGATACGCAGTATTTT.

This clonotype occurred a few times. This sequence joins TRBV5-6 and TRBJ1-1; D is unclear. This CDR3 is 16 amino acids long. V was pared by 0 bases and J by 2 bases, with 14 bases between. CDR1 is SGHDT and CDR2 is YYEEEE in the germline V gene. This chain's CDR3 is CASSLGGVGYNTEAFF. CDR3 nucleotide sequence: TGTGCCAGCAGCTTGGGTGGAGTGGGCTATAACACTGAAGCTTTCTTT.

There are many counts of this clonotype. The chain links TRBV20-1 to TRBJ2-5; maybe TRBD2 (7 bases). V was shortened by 5 bases and J by 5 bases, with 15 bases between the two germline ends. Germline values: CDR1 DFQATT, CDR2 SNEGSKA (reference sequence). CDR3 length: 13 amino acids. CDR3: CSARGGREETQYF. DNA for the CDR3: TGCAGTGCTCGAGGGGGGCGGGAGGAGACCCAGTACTTC.

This clonotype was detected ten times or more. This sequence joins TRBV4-2 and TRBJ1-5; TRBD1 might be the D (6 bases). Looked up from germline, CDR1 is LGHNA and CDR2 is YNFKEQ. This CDR3 contains 16 residues. Trimming left V 0 bases short and J 7 bases short, with 16 bases between. The CDR3 reads CASSQDRARGRQPQHF. DNA for the CDR3: TGTGCCAGCAGCCAAGATCGGGCCAGGGGACGACAGCCCCAGCATTTT.

The CDR3 sequence: CASSELSRGAQDTQYF. DNA for the CDR3: TGTGCCAGCAGTGAATTGTCCCGGGGGGCGCAAGATACGCAGTATTTT. The J gene is TRBJ2-3, the V gene TRBV25-1, with D perhaps matching TRBD2 (7 bases). The CDR3 has 16 residues. CDR1 is MGHDK, CDR2 SYGVNS, per germline. Trimming removed 1 base from V and 5 bases from J, with 16 bases in between. The full variable domain, completed using reference TRBV25-1 and TRBJ2-3, is EADIYQTPRYLVIGTGKKITLECSQTMGHDKMYWYQQDPGMELHLIHYSYGVNSTEKGDLSSESTVSRIRTEHFPLTLESARPSHTSQYLCASSELSRGAQDTQYFGPGTRLTVL.